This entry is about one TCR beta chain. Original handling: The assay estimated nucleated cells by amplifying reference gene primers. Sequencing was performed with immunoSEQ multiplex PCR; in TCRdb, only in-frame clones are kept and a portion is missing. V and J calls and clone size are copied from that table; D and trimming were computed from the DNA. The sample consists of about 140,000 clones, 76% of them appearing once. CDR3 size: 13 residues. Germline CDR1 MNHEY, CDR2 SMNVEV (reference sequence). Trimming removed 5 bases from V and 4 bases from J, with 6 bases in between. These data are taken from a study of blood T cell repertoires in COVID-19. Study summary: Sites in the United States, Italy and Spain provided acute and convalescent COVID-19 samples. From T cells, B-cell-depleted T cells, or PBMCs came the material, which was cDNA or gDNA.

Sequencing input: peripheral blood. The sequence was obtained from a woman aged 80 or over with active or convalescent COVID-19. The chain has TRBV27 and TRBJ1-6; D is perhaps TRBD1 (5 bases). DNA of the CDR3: TGTGCCAGCAGTCAGGGTTATAATTCACCCCTCCACTTT. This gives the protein CASSQGYNSPLHF.